Sequencing of this TCR beta chain was carried out in a study of T cells in Graves' hyperthyroidism and ophthalmopathy. Researchers amplified the TCR beta CDR3 regions from RNA transcripts. The TCR CDR3 first-round RT-PCR relied on the HTBI primer set. A single record per CDR3 protein comes from TCRdb applying MiXCR to the multiplex PCR reads. This sample has hundreds of thousands of distinct CDR3 sequences, with approximately 15% found just once. This clonotype has a count of ten or more. Stable hyperthyroidism: no ophthalmopathy progression over 18 months of follow-up. Fresh peripheral blood, 10 ml, was the source of the PBMCs. The clonotype comes from a woman aged 18-29 years with Graves' hyperthyroidism. Sequencing was carried out using blood.

The CDR3 is CASSFGPGSYNEQFF. The CDR3 bases are TGTGCCAGCAGCTTCGGCCCAGGCTCCTACAATGAGCAGTTCTTC. The chain uses TRBV11-2 and TRBJ2-1; D gene ambiguous. V was pared by 3 bases and J by 0 bases, with 9 bases between. The length of the CDR3 is 15 residues. CDR1 SGHAT and CDR2 FQNNGV come from the germline V gene.